The 15 T cell receptor beta chains reported below all come from one sample, sequenced in a study of T-cell memory formation after mild COVID-19. Each CDR3 protein is one row after TCRdb ran MiXCR on the 5' RACE reads. This table has a few hundred thousand distinct CDR3 sequences, around 25% appearing once. Sequences were obtained from PBMCs or a T cell subset sorted from them (not recorded which). These receptors were obtained from an adult woman who had mild COVID-19 (a few samples of this study predate the infection). Cell type and time point are not known.

The table lists this clonotype with a few counts. The genes are TRBV5-1 and TRBJ2-3, with 8 bases matching TRBD2. Germline trimming cut 8 bases from V and 3 bases from J; bases unmatched to any gene: 14. This CDR3 region has 16 residues. Germline loops: CDR1 SGHRS, CDR2 YFSETQ. The CDR3 is CASRYISGRMTDTQYF. The CDR3 DNA reads as TGCGCCAGTCGTTATATAAGCGGGAGAATGACAGATACGCAGTATTTT.

V usage is TRBV11-3 and J usage is TRBJ2-5; D gene unclear. This CDR3 has 11 residues. V lost 5 bases to trimming and J lost 3 bases, with 4 bases between them. Per the germline V gene, CDR1 is SGHNT and CDR2 is YENEEA. CDR3 bases: TGTGCCAGCAGCGGGAAAGAGACCCAGTACTTC. Amino acids: CASSGKETQYF.

This clonotype showed up just a few times. The chain carries TRBV6-2 or TRBV6-3 and TRBJ2-1, with 10 bases matching TRBD2. The CDR3 length is 16 residues. From germline, CDR1 is MNHEY and CDR2 SVGEGT. V shed 8 bases, J shed 4 bases, and the junction held 11 bases outside the gene matches. This CDR3 is CASSNSSGSAYNEQFF. DNA for the CDR3: TGTGCCAGCTCCAATTCTAGCGGGAGTGCGTACAATGAGCAGTTCTTC.

The chain uses TRBV24-1 and TRBJ2-1; D possibly corresponds to TRBD2 (6 bases). V was trimmed by 4 bases and J by 0 bases, leaving 18 bases between them. There are 18 residues in the CDR3. Per germline, CDR1 KGHDR and CDR2 SFDVKD. This CDR3 reads CATSDPGGAGSSYNEQFF. DNA for the CDR3: TGTGCCACCAGTGACCCTGGAGGGGCAGGGAGCTCCTACAATGAGCAGTTCTTC.

The chain employs TRBV29-1 and TRBJ2-6; TRBD2 might be the D (6 bases). This CDR3 has 16 residues. Germline V gene sequence: CDR1 SQVTM, CDR2 ANQGSEA. Trimming pared 7 bases from V and 2 bases from J, leaving 18 bases between. The CDR3 region has the DNA TGCAGCGCTGGCCAGGGAGGCGAAGCTGGGGCCAACGTCCTGACTTTC. This translates into CSAGQGGEAGANVLTF.

The chain links TRBV7-9 to TRBJ1-2, with 7 nucleotides matching TRBD1. Trimming cost V 3 bases and J 4 bases; bases outside gene matches: 5. Germline loops: CDR1 SEHNR, CDR2 FQNEAQ (reference sequence). The CDR3 totals 14 residues. This chain's CDR3 is CASSFQGGFYGYTF. DNA of the CDR3: TGTGCCAGCAGCTTCCAGGGGGGGTTCTATGGCTACACCTTC.

This clonotype was seen many times. V is TRBV14 and J is TRBJ2-1; D perhaps matches TRBD1 (6 bases). This CDR3 comprises 15 residues. V lost 1 base to trimming and J lost 9 bases, with 16 bases between them. The germline CDR1 and CDR2 sequences are SGHDN and FVKESK. Here the CDR3 reads CASSQGQVRRSEQFF. In nucleotides, the CDR3 is TGTGCCAGCAGCCAAGGACAGGTACGTCGGAGTGAGCAGTTCTTC.

V usage is TRBV4-1 and J usage is TRBJ1-5; D might be TRBD1 (5 bases). The V end was cut by 5 bases, the J end by 5 bases, with 16 bases between. The CDR3 has 15 residues. Germline V gene sequence: CDR1 MGHRA, CDR2 YSYEKL. Written as DNA, the CDR3 is TGCGCCAGCAGCTCGGCTTGGGACGGCTATCAGCCCCAGCATTTT. Its translation: CASSSAWDGYQPQHF.

The chain has TRBV5-1 and TRBJ2-2, with D uncertain. This CDR3 comprises 13 residues. Trimming removed 7 bases at V and 2 bases at J, with 9 bases between. CDR1 and CDR2 from the germline V gene are SGHRS and YFSETQ. CDR3 sequence (DNA): TGCGCCAGCGGTACAGCCAACACCGGGGAGCTGTTTTTT. Its protein product is CASGTANTGELFF.

This sequence joins TRBV18 and TRBJ2-5; D is possibly TRBD2 (6 bases). Trimming took off 9 bases at V and 2 bases at J, with 13 bases between the two ends. Looked up from germline, CDR1 is KGHSH and CDR2 is LQKENI. CDR3 length equals 13 residues. The CDR3 region is CASHAGRQETQYF. The CDR3 DNA sequence: TGTGCCAGTCACGCCGGGAGACAAGAGACCCAGTACTTC.

The chain is built from TRBV20-1 and TRBJ2-1; 9 nucleotides match TRBD2. J was trimmed by 4 bases and V by 2 bases; bases with no gene match: 3. Germline loops: CDR1 DFQATT, CDR2 SNEGSKA (reference sequence). CDR3 length equals 14 residues. The CDR3, as DNA: TGCAGTGCTAGACTAGCGGGATTTTACAATGAGCAGTTCTTC. Translating it yields CSARLAGFYNEQFF.

The chain is built from TRBV20-1 and TRBJ1-1; D unresolved. The length of the CDR3 is 12 residues. The V gene lost 5 bases and the J gene lost 0 bases, with 7 bases spanning the gap. The germline gives CDR1 DFQATT, CDR2 SNEGSKA (reference sequence). CDR3 DNA: TGCAGTGCTCCGGACTTGAACACTGAAGCTTTCTTT. Translated: CSAPDLNTEAFF.

This clonotype was observed a few times. This chain uses TRBV5-6 with TRBJ2-1; the match to TRBD2 covers 9 bases. CDR1 and CDR2 from the germline V gene are SGHDT and YYEEEE. J was trimmed by 6 bases and V by 4 bases; bases with no gene match: 8. CDR3 length: 15 residues. CDR3 sequence: CASSGYGGGANEQFF. CDR3 bases: TGTGCCAGCAGCGGCTACGGCGGGGGGGCCAATGAGCAGTTCTTC.

The genes are TRBV4-1 and TRBJ2-1, with a possible D match to TRBD1 (6 bases). Per germline, CDR1 MGHRA and CDR2 YSYEKL. V was trimmed by 1 base and J by 9 bases, leaving 16 bases between them. CDR3 length equals 15 residues. CDR3 DNA sequence: TGCGCCAGCAGCCAAGGAGAACCCGGGGACACTGAGCAGTTCTTC. Translated, it gives CASSQGEPGDTEQFF.

The rearrangement joins TRBV14 to TRBJ2-7; tentative D call: TRBD2 (6 bases). V lost 0 bases, J lost 5 bases, and 14 bases lay in between. Germline-derived CDR1 and CDR2 are SGHDN and FVKESK. The CDR3 sequence is 15 residues long. The CDR3 protein is CASSQELGGINEQYF. The DNA of the CDR3 is TGTGCCAGCAGCCAAGAGTTGGGGGGTATAAACGAGCAGTACTTC.